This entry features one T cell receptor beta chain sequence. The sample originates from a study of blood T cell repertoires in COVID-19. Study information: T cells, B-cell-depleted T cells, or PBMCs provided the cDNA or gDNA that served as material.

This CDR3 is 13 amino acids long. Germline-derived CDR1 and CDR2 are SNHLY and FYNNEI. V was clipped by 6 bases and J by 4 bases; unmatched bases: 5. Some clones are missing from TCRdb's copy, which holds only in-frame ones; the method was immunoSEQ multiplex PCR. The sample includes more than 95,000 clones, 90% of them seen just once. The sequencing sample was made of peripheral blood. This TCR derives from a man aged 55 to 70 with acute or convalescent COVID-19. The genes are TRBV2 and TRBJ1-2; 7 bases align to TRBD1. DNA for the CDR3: TGTGCCAGCAGGGGGACAGCCAGCTATGGCTACACCTTC. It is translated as CASRGTASYGYTF.